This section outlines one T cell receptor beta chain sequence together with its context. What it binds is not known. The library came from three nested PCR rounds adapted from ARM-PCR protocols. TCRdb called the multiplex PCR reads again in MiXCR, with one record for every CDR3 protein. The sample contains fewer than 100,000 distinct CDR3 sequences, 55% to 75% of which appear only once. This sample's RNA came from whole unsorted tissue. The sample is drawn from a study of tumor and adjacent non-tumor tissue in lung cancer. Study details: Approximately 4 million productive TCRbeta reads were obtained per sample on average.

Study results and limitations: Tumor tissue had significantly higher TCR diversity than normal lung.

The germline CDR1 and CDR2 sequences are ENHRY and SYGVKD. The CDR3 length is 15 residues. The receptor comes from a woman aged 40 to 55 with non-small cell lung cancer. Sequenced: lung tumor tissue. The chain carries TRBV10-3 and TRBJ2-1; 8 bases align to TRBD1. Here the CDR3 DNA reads TGTACCACCTCAAGTGGACAGGGAGTTAAAAATGAGCAGTTCTTC. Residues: CTTSSGQGVKNEQFF.